The 15 T cell receptor beta chains listed next were all sequenced from one sample in a study of yellow fever vaccine responses in identical twins. Via MiXCR, TCRdb re-called the RT-PCR reads, giving one row per CDR3 protein. The sample consists of 3,500 to 5,000 distinct CDR3 sequences, about 85% of them appearing once. The source material was T cells from blood (PBMCs), unsorted or a sorted subset (not recorded which), sampled before or after yellow fever vaccination (not recorded which). These TCRs come from a woman under 30 who received the yellow fever vaccine.

J is TRBJ2-3 and V is TRBV11-2; D call uncertain. Germline lookup yields CDR1 SGHAT and CDR2 FQNNGV. V lost 6 bases and J lost 6, with 16 bases in between. The CDR3 totals 14 residues. In DNA form, the CDR3 reads TGTGCCAGCAGGCTCTTCTGGGCTCGGGATACGCAGTATTTT. Protein: CASRLFWARDTQYF.

The chain combines TRBV11-1 with TRBJ2-2; no firm D call. The V end lost 0 bases, the J end lost 1 base, and 3 bases lay between the germline ends. The CDR3 contains 14 residues. The germline CDR1 and CDR2 sequences are SGHAT and FQDESV (reference sequence). In DNA, the CDR3 is TGTGCCAGCAGCTTAGCTGGGAACACCGGGGAGCTGTTTTTT. Protein product: CASSLAGNTGELFF.

This chain links TRBV4-2 with TRBJ2-1; 9 nucleotides agree with TRBD2. CDR3 length: 16 amino acids. Per the germline V gene, CDR1 is LGHNA and CDR2 is YNFKEQ. V dropped 0 bases and J dropped 4; count of bases not matched to a gene: 4. The CDR3 DNA reads as TGTGCCAGCAGCCAAGATACTAGCGGGCAATACAATGAGCAGTTCTTC. It yields the protein CASSQDTSGQYNEQFF.

The J gene is TRBJ2-5, the V gene TRBV29-1, with TRBD1 matching 7 bases. Looked up from germline, CDR1 is SQVTM and CDR2 is ANQGSEA. This CDR3 is built from 12 residues. The V segment lost 5 bases and the J segment 5 bases; nucleotides outside the gene matches: 5. The CDR3 protein is CSVRQGSETQYF. The CDR3 region has the DNA TGCAGCGTTCGACAGGGAAGTGAGACCCAGTACTTC.

The chain links TRBV4-1 to TRBJ2-1; possibly TRBD1 or TRBD2 for D (5 bases each). The CDR3 length is 15 residues. The germline V and J ends were trimmed by 1 base and 10 bases, with 17 bases remaining between them. From germline, CDR1 is MGHRA and CDR2 YSYEKL. CDR3 sequence reads: CASSQVEQQGDEQFF. Here the CDR3 DNA reads TGCGCCAGCAGCCAAGTTGAACAGCAGGGAGACGAGCAGTTCTTC.

The chain is built from TRBV7-6 and TRBJ1-2; 8 nucleotides align to TRBD1. Trimming took 5 bases from V and 4 from J; bases not matched to a gene: 6. This CDR3 comprises 14 residues. Per the germline V gene, CDR1 is SGHVS and CDR2 is FNYEAQ. CDR3 region: CASSPGQGGYGYTF. CDR3 in DNA: TGTGCCAGCAGCCCAGGACAGGGAGGCTATGGCTACACCTTC.

This clonotype ranks as large (0.1 to 1%). CDR3 bases: TGCAGCGTGAGGCTCGTGGTGCTAGACCAAAACTCCTACGAGCAGTACTTC. Amino acids: CSVRLVVLDQNSYEQYF. V usage is TRBV29-1 and J usage is TRBJ2-7; no reliable D call. This CDR3 spans 17 amino acids. Trimming removed 6 bases from V and 0 bases from J, with 24 bases in between. Germline CDR1 reads SQVTM; CDR2 reads ANQGSEA.

The V and J genes are TRBV15 and TRBJ1-4; D perhaps matches TRBD1 (6 bases). The V gene lost 0 bases and the J gene lost 15 bases, with 17 bases spanning the gap. CDR1 is LNHNV, CDR2 YYDKDF, per germline (reference sequence). CDR3 length: 14 amino acids. The CDR3 nucleotides are TGTGCCACCAGCAGAGATGGGGGGGGCGAAGGGATGTTTTTT. Translating it yields CATSRDGGGEGMFF.

The rearrangement uses TRBV18 and TRBJ1-1; no firm D call. Germline CDR1 KGHSH, CDR2 LQKENI. The CDR3 has 13 amino acids. Trimming removed 8 bases at V and 0 bases at J, with 10 bases between. This CDR3 reads CASTYQVNTEAFF. The CDR3, as DNA: TGTGCCAGCACGTATCAAGTGAACACTGAAGCTTTCTTT.

In this sample, this clonotype turned up once. V gene TRBV7-3 combines with J gene TRBJ2-1; D not resolved. V lost 4 bases and J lost 7, with 14 bases in between. The germline gives CDR1 SGHTA, CDR2 FQGTGA. The CDR3 consists of 14 residues. CDR3 bases: TGTGCCAGCAGCTCCATCGTGGGAACAAATGAGCAGTTCTTC. Encoded protein: CASSSIVGTNEQFF.

The rearrangement links TRBV2 to TRBJ2-1, with D unclear. Per germline, CDR1 SNHLY and CDR2 FYNNEI. V was trimmed by 7 bases and J by 2 bases, leaving 12 bases between them. This CDR3 comprises 14 residues. The CDR3 sequence is CASNPLPTYNEQFF. The CDR3 nucleotides read TGTGCCAGCAACCCCCTACCAACCTACAATGAGCAGTTCTTC.

The gene calls are TRBV29-1 and TRBJ2-1; 10 bases are shared with TRBD2. This CDR3 has 17 residues. Germline V gene lookup returns CDR1 SQVTM and CDR2 ANQGSEA. J gave up 7 bases and V 3 bases, and 15 bases lay outside the gene matches. CDR3 bases: TGCAGCGTTGATTCGGCTAGCGGGAGACTGGGACGGAATGAGCAGTTCTTC. This encodes CSVDSASGRLGRNEQFF.

The DNA of the CDR3 is TGTGCCAGCAGCCGTGACCCCCCCGGGACAGGGAAAGAGACCCAGTACTTC. This gives the protein CASSRDPPGTGKETQYF. The rearrangement links TRBV11-2 to TRBJ2-5; 9 bases are shared with TRBD1. Trimming at V came to 5 bases and at J to 3 bases, leaving 13 bases not matched to a gene. CDR3 size: 17 residues. The germline gives CDR1 SGHAT, CDR2 FQNNGV.

The chain combines TRBV28 with TRBJ2-3; no clear D gene. Germline CDR1 and CDR2: MDHEN and SYDVKM. The CDR3 sequence is 12 residues long. V was shortened by 6 bases and J by 2 bases, with 6 bases between the two germline ends. CDR3 in DNA: TGTGCCAGCAGCCTCAACACAGATACGCAGTATTTT. Protein product: CASSLNTDTQYF.

The rearrangement joins TRBV28 to TRBJ2-3; D is unclear. V was shortened by 1 base and J by 2 bases, with 13 bases between the two germline ends. Germline CDR1 MDHEN, CDR2 SYDVKM. CDR3 length equals 16 residues. In nucleotides, the CDR3 is TGTGCCAGCAGTTTATTGACCCGCCCCGCCACAGATACGCAGTATTTT. As protein: CASSLLTRPATDTQYF.